The rows below give T cell receptor beta chains drawn from one sample of a study of blood T cell repertoires in COVID-19. Sequencing was performed with immunoSEQ multiplex PCR; in TCRdb, only in-frame clones are kept and a portion is missing. The sample records approximately 220,000 clones, 90% being singletons. The sequenced sample consisted of PBMCs or T cells enriched from blood (not recorded which). Receptors originate from a man aged 25 to 45 who had been exposed to COVID-19. Both conserved end residues are part of each CDR3. The D gene is left open where the match is weak.

d_call j_call v_call cdr3_aa
TRBD1 TRBJ1-5 TRBV19 CASSIGQGRYSNQPQHF
TRBD1 TRBJ1-6 TRBV6-4 CASSVGTVNSPLHF
- TRBJ1-1 TRBV12-3/TRBV12-4 CASSFGVAEAFF
TRBD1 TRBJ1-2 TRBV19 CASSKKGTGTHLYGYTF
- TRBJ1-1 TRBV12-3/TRBV12-4 CAVGGTFF
TRBD1 TRBJ2-7 TRBV11-2 CASSLGTGAYEQYF
TRBD1 TRBJ1-6 TRBV2 CASRVERTGRLYSPLHF
- TRBJ2-7 TRBV6-5 CASSYSRLARYEQYF
TRBD2 TRBJ2-2 TRBV27 CASSSGLAGGPATGELFF
- TRBJ2-3 TRBV7-2 CASSGGLNTDTQYF
TRBD1 TRBJ1-5 TRBV7-2 CASSLPGTGVSNQPQHF
- TRBJ1-3 TRBV6-5 CASSPWGGPGNTIYF
TRBD2 TRBJ2-3 TRBV7-3 CASSPRGGPSTDTQYF
TRBD2 TRBJ2-1 TRBV4-1 CASSPTRLAGETYEQFF
- TRBJ1-6 TRBV7-3 CASSFGGGNSPLHF
- TRBJ1-4 TRBV4-2 CASSQEDKRKLFF
- TRBJ1-1 TRBV3-1/TRBV3-2 CASSSTARTEAFF
- TRBJ2-5 TRBV28 CASSLSGGRKTQYF
TRBD2 TRBJ2-5 TRBV20-1 CSASLRMGRGAQYF
- TRBJ1-5 TRBV12-3/TRBV12-4 CASSLYNQPQHF
- TRBJ1-4 TRBV18 CASSPRQTPGGEKLFF
TRBD2 TRBJ2-1 TRBV2 CASSAGTSGMNEQFF
TRBD1 TRBJ1-5 TRBV19 CALKGALDQPQHF
- TRBJ1-1 TRBV9 CASSVGGANTEAFF
- TRBJ1-1 TRBV3-1/TRBV3-2 CASSPRGSQHTEAFF
TRBD1 TRBJ1-1 TRBV7-9 CASSLGQGSTEAFF
TRBD2 TRBJ2-7 TRBV5-6 CASSSQLAGLDEQYF
TRBD1 TRBJ1-5 TRBV24-1 CAPGDRENQPQHF
TRBD2 TRBJ2-5 TRBV5-1 CASGSWSSGGGETQYF
TRBD1 TRBJ1-6 TRBV12-5 CASGLLTGGNSPLHF
TRBD1 TRBJ2-3 TRBV9 CASSVRDSRSTDTQYF
- TRBJ1-6 TRBV7-3 CASSPGPSQSSPLHF
- TRBJ2-4 TRBV6-2/TRBV6-3 CASSYTLTRRENIQYF
- TRBJ1-1 TRBV29-1 CSVAVVEAFF
TRBD1 TRBJ1-2 TRBV6-5 CASSYRGQGGGYTF
TRBD1 TRBJ1-5 TRBV7-8 CASSPDRGHNQPQHF
TRBD1 TRBJ1-2 TRBV25-1 CASSTSQGALSAYTF
- TRBJ2-3 TRBV2 CASSPGGGDTQYF
- TRBJ1-3 TRBV18 CASSPRPVRGRSGNTIYF
TRBD1 TRBJ1-3 TRBV5-5 CASSLDRGAAGNTIYF
- TRBJ2-1 TRBV5-6 CASSVLNEQFF
- TRBJ1-5 TRBV28 CASSNSAGVNQPQHF
- TRBJ1-3 TRBV4-1 CASSPLEERNTIYF
TRBD1 TRBJ1-2 TRBV9 CASSVDQGVRGYTF
- TRBJ2-7 TRBV4-1 CASRADWGAYEQYF
- TRBJ2-1 TRBV30 CAWSTVSSYNEQFF
- TRBJ2-1 TRBV15 CATSNWGDEQFF
- TRBJ2-1 TRBV13 CASSLSIFGWERNEQFF